This TCR beta chain was identified during a study of beta chain features in type 1 diabetes. Overall study context: No age, gender or cell yield differences were seen between patients and healthy donors.

All of the isolated RNA was reverse transcribed, so expressed TCRB transcripts were sequenced. Measured with immunoSEQ multiplex PCR; TCRdb has only the in-frame clones, and not every one. Of about 260,000 clones in the sample, approximately 70% were seen once. Each of the CD4+ naive, central memory, regulatory and stem cell-like memory populations was sorted via CD45RO/CCR7/CD25/CD127/CD95/CD27. Purity exceeded 95% in all sorted populations. With respect to this clone: Its antigen is unidentified.

The V gene lost 8 bases and the J gene lost 1 base, with 12 bases spanning the gap. The germline gives CDR1 SQVTM, CDR2 ANQGSEA. The CDR3 is 13 amino acids. Study results and limitations: A potential influence of HLA type upon TCRB rearrangement remained unresolved herein.

The specimen sequenced was naive CD4+ T cells from blood. This receptor was identified in a man under 40 in good health. The V and J genes are TRBV29-1 and TRBJ2-1, with D perhaps matching TRBD2 (6 bases). Here the CDR3 reads CSSKRASYNEQFF. In nucleotides, the CDR3 is TGCAGCTCCAAGCGGGCGTCCTACAATGAGCAGTTCTTC.